The clone carrying this T cell receptor (beta chain) was counted between two and nine times. The antigen is unknown. This sample is drawn from a study of T-cell memory formation after mild COVID-19. TCR alpha and TCR beta cDNA libraries with sample barcodes and UMIs came from 5'RACE using constant-segment primers. TCRdb reprocessed the 5' RACE reads with MiXCR, giving one entry per CDR3 protein. The repertoire includes hundreds of thousands of distinct CDR3 sequences, 15% to 20% of them detected once, and about a fifth sits in the top ten. The CDR3 consists of 17 residues. The germline V gene encodes CDR1 SEHNR and CDR2 FQNEAQ (reference sequence). V dropped 2 bases and J dropped 8; count of bases not matched to a gene: 13. Study outcomes and limitations: Pre-infection memory carried some responding clones, suggesting that cross-reactive memory joined. Clones from the second wave (peaking day 37) had unconfirmed SARS-CoV-2 specificity. Balance between CD4 and CD8 was seen in clones contracting day 15 to 85, and a CD4+ lean was seen in later expanders.

This chain joins TRBV7-9 and TRBJ1-4; 8 nucleotides align to TRBD1. This TCR derives from a man aged 18 to 29 who had mild COVID-19 (a few samples of this study predate the infection). Cell type and time point are not known. The sample was PBMCs or a T cell subset sorted from them (not recorded which). As DNA, the CDR3 is TGTGCCAGCAGCTTATCCGACAGGGGTTCCTTGAGAGAAAAACTGTTTTTT. Its translation: CASSLSDRGSLREKLFF.